This T cell receptor (beta chain) was sequenced in a study of shared clonotypes between healthy human individuals. Germline CDR1 and CDR2: SGHDT and YYEEEE. This CDR3 is 17 amino acids long. V trimming: 5 bases; J trimming: 3 bases; junction bases outside the gene matches: 12. Study-wide points: An anticipated effect of sequencing depth on clonotype sharing among donors was recognized. Investigators collected only blood, and repertoires in tissues likely differ.

This was a deep-level run. Ten immunoSEQ deep assay plates were used to sequence the DNA of unsorted PBMCs. TCRdb's copy holds only in-frame clones and misses some; the assay was immunoSEQ multiplex PCR. The sample has fewer than 600,000 clones; 70% to 80% are singletons. Concerning this clone itself: No antigen is known for it.

The sequence was collected from a woman aged 40 to 50 in good health. Some clones in this sample may be carry-over from other donors' samples. The V gene is TRBV5-6, the J gene TRBJ2-5, with 11 bases identical to TRBD1. The sequenced sample consisted of PBMCs. The CDR3 spells CASRKDRGRSFKETQYF. CDR3 DNA sequence: TGTGCCAGCAGGAAGGACAGGGGGCGGAGTTTTAAAGAGACCCAGTACTTC. The whole variable domain, filled in from reference TRBV5-6 and TRBJ2-5, reads DAGVTQSPTHLIKTRGQQVTLRCSPKSGHDTVSWYQQALGQGPQFIFQYYEEEERQRGNFPDRFSGHQFPNYSSELNVNALLLGDSALYLCASRKDRGRSFKETQYFGPGTRLLVL.